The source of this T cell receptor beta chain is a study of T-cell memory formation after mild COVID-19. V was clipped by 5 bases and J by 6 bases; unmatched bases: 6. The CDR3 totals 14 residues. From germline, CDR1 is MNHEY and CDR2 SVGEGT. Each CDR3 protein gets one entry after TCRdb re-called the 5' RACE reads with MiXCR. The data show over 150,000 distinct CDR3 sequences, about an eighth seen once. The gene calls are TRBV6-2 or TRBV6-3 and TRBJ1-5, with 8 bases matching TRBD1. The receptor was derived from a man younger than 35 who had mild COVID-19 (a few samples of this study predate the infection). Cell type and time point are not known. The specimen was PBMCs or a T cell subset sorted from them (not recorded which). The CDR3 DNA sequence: TGTGCCAGCAGTCGAAGAGACAGGGGTCAGCCCCAGCATTTT. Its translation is CASSRRDRGQPQHF.